These 16 T cell receptor beta chains were sequenced from one sample in a study of molecular identifiers for immune sequencing clone quantification (dated by TCRdb to between 2018 and 2020). The library was made by PCR. Sequencer: Illumina MiSeq. TCRdb's own reprocessing of the public reads used fastp at Q25 and MiXCR and kept productive beta chains. One record per CDR3 amino acid sequence lists the most common genes and DNA. This sample gives some 41,000 distinct CDR3 sequences in total; approximately 17% of them show up just once. The biggest ten clones account for over 6% of the sample. Sequenced: naive CD8+ T cells from blood, with Jurkat cell RNA spiked in. The sample's cell subset or site label, in plain terms: FACS-sorted CD8+CD4-CCR7+CD45RA+ naive T cells. The receptors were gathered from a human donor in good health. Some libraries in this study had Jurkat cell RNA spiked in.

This clonotype was found many times. This chain uses TRBV4-1 with TRBJ2-2; 10 positions agree with TRBD1. CDR1 and CDR2 from the germline V gene are MGHRA and YSYEKL. The V gene end was trimmed by 3 bases and the J gene end by 6 bases; junction bases not matched to a gene: 7. This CDR3 contains 16 residues. CDR3 DNA: TGCGCCAGCAGCCAGCGGACAGGGGGAGGGTCCGGGGAGCTGTTTTTT. Translation gives CASSQRTGGGSGELFF.

This clonotype occurred many times. The rearrangement joins TRBV15 to TRBJ2-1; no clear D gene. Trimming left V 0 bases short and J 7 bases short, with 7 bases between. Germline values: CDR1 LNHNV, CDR2 YYDKDF (reference sequence). The length of the CDR3 is 13 residues. This CDR3 reads CATSRDWDNEQFF. In DNA, the CDR3 is TGTGCCACCAGCAGAGACTGGGATAATGAGCAGTTCTTC.

The sample holds many counts of this clonotype. This rearrangement joins TRBV2 to TRBJ2-1, with 12 nucleotides matching TRBD2. The CDR3 contains 19 residues. CDR1 is SNHLY, CDR2 FYNNEI, per germline. V trimming: 5 bases; J trimming: 0 bases; junction bases outside the gene matches: 11. CDR3 amino acids: CASSRSGLAGPSSYNEQFF. The CDR3 DNA follows: TGTGCCAGCAGTCGGAGCGGACTAGCGGGACCGAGCTCCTACAATGAGCAGTTCTTC. Complete variable domain (other parts from reference TRBV2 and TRBJ2-1): EPEVTQTPSHQVTQMGQEVILRCVPISNHLYFYWYRQILGQKVEFLVSFYNNEISEKSEIFDDQFSVERPDGSNFTLKIRSTKLEDSAMYFCASSRSGLAGPSSYNEQFFGPGTRLTVL.

This clonotype was found many times. The J gene is TRBJ2-5, the V gene TRBV28, with D unresolved. Germline-derived CDR1 and CDR2 are MDHEN and SYDVKM. V was shortened by 3 bases and J by 0 bases, with 8 bases between the two germline ends. This CDR3 has 14 amino acids. In DNA form, the CDR3 reads TGTGCCAGCAGTTTTGCCCTCTACCAAGAGACCCAGTACTTC. This translates into CASSFALYQETQYF.

The rearrangement links TRBV20-1 to TRBJ2-7, with 10 bases fitting TRBD2. The CDR3 loop spans 15 amino acids. V lost 0 bases, J lost 5 bases, and 7 bases stayed unmatched. Looked up from germline, CDR1 is DFQATT and CDR2 is SNEGSKA (reference sequence). The DNA for the CDR3 is TGCAGTGCTAGAGACCCTAGCGGGAGTATCCACGAGCAGTACTTC. It is translated as CSARDPSGSIHEQYF.

The genes are TRBV6-2 or TRBV6-3 and TRBJ2-2, with no clear D. V dropped 5 bases and J dropped 8 bases, with 6 bases sitting between them. The CDR3 runs 11 residues. From germline, CDR1 is MNHEY and CDR2 SVGEGT. CDR3 nucleotide sequence: TGTGCCAGCAGTCCATGGGGGGAGCTGTTTTTT. It codes for CASSPWGELFF.

There are many counts of this clonotype. The chain employs TRBV5-6 and TRBJ1-1; D is unclear. The germline gives CDR1 SGHDT, CDR2 YYEEEE. The CDR3 is 14 residues long. The V and J ends lost 4 bases and 0 bases respectively, with 10 bases between them. Here the CDR3 DNA reads TGTGCCAGCAGCCGGACCGGACTGAACACTGAAGCTTTCTTT. Its translation: CASSRTGLNTEAFF.

This clonotype was seen only a few times. V and J are TRBV7-2 and TRBJ2-1, with D possibly TRBD1 on 6 matching bases. The V end was cut by 1 base, the J end by 13 bases, with 8 bases between. The length of the CDR3 is 11 residues. CDR1 SGHTA and CDR2 FQGNSA come from the germline V gene. CDR3 bases: TGTGCCAGCAGCTTAGGGGACATACAGTTCTTC. Its protein is CASSLGDIQFF.

The rearrangement uses TRBV19 and TRBJ1-5; no firm D call. The V end lost 5 bases, the J end lost 7 bases, and 12 bases lay between the germline ends. Per germline, CDR1 LNHDA and CDR2 SQIVND (reference sequence). The length of the CDR3 is 13 residues. The chain's CDR3 is CASSATSAQPQHF. For the CDR3, the DNA is TGTGCCAGTAGTGCCACCTCCGCGCAGCCCCAGCATTTT.

This clonotype showed up just a few times. The chain employs TRBV28 and TRBJ2-7; TRBD1 matches 7 bases. The junction had 5 bases not matched to a gene; V was cut back by 5 bases and J by 1 base. The CDR3 runs to 14 residues. The V gene's germline CDR1 is MDHEN and CDR2 SYDVKM. The CDR3 loop reads CASSQPDRSYEQYF. Written as DNA, the CDR3 is TGTGCCAGCAGTCAACCGGACAGGTCCTACGAGCAGTACTTC.

This clonotype is a singleton in its sample. This may arise from a read error, as a much more abundant clone is one base away. The chain carries TRBV10-3 and TRBJ2-7, with D possibly matching TRBD2 (6 bases). Germline loops: CDR1 ENHRY, CDR2 SYGVKD. The CDR3 runs 12 residues. CDR3 loop: CATGGEGDEQHF. As DNA, the CDR3 is TGTGCCACAGGCGGGGAAGGAGACGAGCAGCACTTC.

Here the CDR3 reads CASSPTGQGLYEQYF. CDR3 nucleotide sequence: TGCGCCAGCAGCCCCACCGGGCAGGGGCTTTACGAGCAGTACTTC. The chain links TRBV4-3 to TRBJ2-7; D is perhaps TRBD1 (6 bases). Trimming removed 4 bases from V and 4 bases from J, with 17 bases in between. CDR1 is LGHNA, CDR2 YSLEER, per germline. The CDR3 runs 15 residues.

This clonotype was observed many times. The chain has TRBV2 and TRBJ2-7, with D maybe TRBD1 (6 bases). V was cut by 1 base and J by 3 bases, with 7 bases left in between. The CDR3 runs 13 residues. CDR1 is SNHLY and CDR2 is FYNNEI in the germline V gene. Written as DNA, the CDR3 is TGTGCCAGCAGTGAAGACAGGGACTACGAGCAGTACTTC. Translating gives CASSEDRDYEQYF.

This clonotype was observed many times. This chain uses TRBV28 with TRBJ2-1; 7 nucleotides line up with TRBD2. The V segment lost 11 bases and the J segment 3 bases; nucleotides outside the gene matches: 10. CDR3 length: 14 amino acids. CDR1 is MDHEN and CDR2 is SYDVKM in the germline V gene. This CDR3 is CAVKGREDYNEQFF. Written as DNA, the CDR3 is TGTGCCGTTAAGGGACGGGAGGACTACAATGAGCAGTTCTTC.

This clonotype was recorded at least ten times. The chain combines TRBV7-9 with TRBJ2-7; a possible D gene is TRBD1 (7 bases). The CDR3 extends over 14 amino acids. V lost 5 bases to trimming and J lost 3 bases, with 14 bases between them. Germline CDR1 and CDR2: SEHNR and FQNEAQ (reference sequence). The CDR3 protein is CASSPAGGFYEQYF. CDR3 bases: TGTGCCAGCAGCCCCGCAGGGGGGTTCTACGAGCAGTACTTC.

Ten or more counts support this clonotype. The CDR3 reads CSARDRRGEYNEQFF. The CDR3 DNA sequence: TGCAGTGCTAGAGATCGTAGGGGAGAGTACAATGAGCAGTTCTTC. This rearrangement joins TRBV20-1 to TRBJ2-1; D could derive from TRBD1 or TRBD2 (5 bases each). Germline CDR1 is DFQATT and CDR2 is SNEGSKA (reference sequence). The ends were cut back, 0 bases at V and 4 bases at J, with 13 bases in the middle. This CDR3 region has 15 residues.